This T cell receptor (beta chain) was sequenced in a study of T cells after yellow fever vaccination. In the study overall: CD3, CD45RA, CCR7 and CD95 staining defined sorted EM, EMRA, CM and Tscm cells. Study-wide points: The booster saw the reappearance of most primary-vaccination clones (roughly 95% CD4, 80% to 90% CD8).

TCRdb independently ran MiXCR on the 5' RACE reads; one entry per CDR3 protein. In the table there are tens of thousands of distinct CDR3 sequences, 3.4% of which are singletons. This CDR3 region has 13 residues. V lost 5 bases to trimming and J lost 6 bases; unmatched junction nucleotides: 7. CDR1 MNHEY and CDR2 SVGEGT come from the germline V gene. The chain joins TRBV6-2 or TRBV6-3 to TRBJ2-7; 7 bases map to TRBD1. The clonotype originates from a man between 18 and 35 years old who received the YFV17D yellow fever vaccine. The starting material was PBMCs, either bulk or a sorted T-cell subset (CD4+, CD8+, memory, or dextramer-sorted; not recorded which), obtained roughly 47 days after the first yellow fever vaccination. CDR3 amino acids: CASSPRQGSEQYV. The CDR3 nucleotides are TGTGCCAGCAGTCCTCGACAGGGCTCCGAGCAGTACGTC.